This T cell receptor beta chain was identified during a study of T cell repertoires in cytomegalovirus infection. The wider study: HLA-B-restricted CMV epitopes that are well studied, plus recently identified HLA-C-restricted ones, were used by the study. Public TCR beta signatures marked donors with CMV infection and the matching HLA.

Details on this clonotype: Its specificity is not known.

MiXCR, applied by TCRdb to the reads, yields one record per CDR3 protein. Altogether roughly 220,000 distinct CDR3 sequences are present, 30% to 45% being singletons, with the ten largest covering over 45%. The CDR3 covers 15 residues. CDR1 SGDLS and CDR2 YYNGEE come from the germline V gene. J gave up 2 bases and V 0 bases, and 4 bases lay outside the gene matches. General observations from the study: Accumulated public TCR beta family frequency recognized individuals carrying CMV together with the relevant HLA. HLA-C-restricted CMV-specific TCR beta clonotypes were dominant in the ex vivo response.

This sequence joins TRBV9 and TRBJ2-7, with 8 bases that match TRBD2. The source was CD8+ T cells from cultured PBMCs, collected from culture after CMV antigen stimulation. This sequence originates from a human donor in good health (CMV status not recorded). Some clones in this sample may be carry-over from other donors' samples. CDR3 nucleotides: TGTGCCAGCAGCGTAGCAGGCGGGGGGACCTACGAGCAGTACTTC. Protein sequence: CASSVAGGGTYEQYF.